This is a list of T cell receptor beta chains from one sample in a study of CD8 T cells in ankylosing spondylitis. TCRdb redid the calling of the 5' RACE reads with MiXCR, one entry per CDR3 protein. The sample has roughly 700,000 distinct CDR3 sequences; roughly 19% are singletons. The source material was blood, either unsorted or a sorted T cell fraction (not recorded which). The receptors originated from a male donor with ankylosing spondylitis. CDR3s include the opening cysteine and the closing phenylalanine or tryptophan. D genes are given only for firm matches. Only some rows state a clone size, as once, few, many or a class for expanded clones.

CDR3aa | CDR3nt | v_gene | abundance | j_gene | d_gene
CASSAGGPSETQYF | TGCGCCAGCTCCGCGGGGGGGCCGTCAGAGACCCAGTACTTC | TRBV5-1 | NA | TRBJ2-5 | TRBD2
CASSLSGDSVDTQYF | TGCGCCAGCAGCTTGTCAGGGGATAGTGTAGATACGCAGTATTTT | TRBV5-1 | few | TRBJ2-3 | NA
CASSRYLAEQYF | TGTGCCAGCAGCCGATATCTGGCCGAGCAGTACTTC | TRBV12-3/TRBV12-4 | NA | TRBJ2-7 | NA
CASSLTQGETQYF | TGTGCCAGCAGCTTAACCCAGGGAGAGACCCAGTACTTC | TRBV7-9 | NA | TRBJ2-5 | NA
CASSLEWDLETQYF | TGTGCCAGCAGTTTAGAGTGGGACTTAGAGACCCAGTACTTC | TRBV12-3/TRBV12-4 | NA | TRBJ2-5 | NA
CASSQDLVGTSGRKYADTQYF | TGCGCCAGCAGCCAAGATCTAGTGGGGACTAGCGGGAGGAAGTACGCAGATACGCAGTATTTT | TRBV4-1 | many | TRBJ2-3 | TRBD2
CSVLGPSGNTIYF | TGCAGTGTGCTAGGTCCCTCTGGAAACACCATATATTTT | TRBV20-1 | NA | TRBJ1-3 | NA
CASSWTGPYGYTF | TGTGCCAGCAGCTGGACAGGTCCCTATGGCTACACCTTC | TRBV28 | NA | TRBJ1-2 | TRBD1
CASNLGYSSSGANVLTF | TGTGCCAGCAACCTAGGGTATTCCAGCTCTGGGGCCAACGTCCTGACTTTC | TRBV27 | few | TRBJ2-6 | NA
CASSLGLTEAFF | TGTGCCAGCAGTCTTGGGCTCACTGAAGCTTTCTTT | TRBV7-2 | many | TRBJ1-1 | NA
CASSLGGRGLYEQYF | TGCGCCAGCAGCTTGGGTGGCAGGGGGCTCTACGAGCAGTACTTC | TRBV5-1 | few | TRBJ2-7 | TRBD1
CASSYSRIISDYNSPLHF | TGTGCCAGCAGTTACTCTAGGATCATTTCAGATTATAATTCACCCCTCCACTTT | TRBV6-5 | NA | TRBJ1-6 | NA
CSADLGSAAYNEQFF | TGCAGTGCCGACCTGGGGTCAGCTGCTTACAATGAGCAGTTCTTC | TRBV20-1 | NA | TRBJ2-1 | NA
CATSDLTAGGIRSGPQHF | TGTGCCACCAGTGATTTGACGGCGGGGGGGATCCGATCAGGGCCCCAGCATTTT | TRBV24-1 | NA | TRBJ1-5 | NA
CASREGSRVRDTQYF | TGTGCCAGCAGGGAGGGGAGCAGGGTGAGAGATACGCAGTATTTT | TRBV7-2 | NA | TRBJ2-3 | NA
CASSRMSAVNTEAFF | TGTGCCAGCAGCCGCATGTCTGCCGTGAACACTGAAGCTTTCTTT | TRBV12-3/TRBV12-4 | many | TRBJ1-1 | NA
CASTRTGGVETQYF | TGTGCCAGCACTCGGACAGGGGGTGTTGAGACCCAGTACTTC | TRBV9 | many | TRBJ2-5 | TRBD1
CASSLGGREYGYTF | TGCGCCAGCAGCTTGGGCGGCAGGGAGTATGGCTACACCTTC | TRBV5-1 | few | TRBJ1-2 | NA
CASSYRRSYEQYF | TGTGCCAGCAGCTACAGGCGCTCCTACGAGCAGTACTTC | TRBV27 | NA | TRBJ2-7 | NA
CASSPLFVRANTEAFF | TGTGCCAGCAGTCCACTGTTCGTCCGGGCGAACACTGAAGCTTTCTTT | TRBV28 | NA | TRBJ1-1 | NA
CATSDLHTRGAGHTEAFF | TGTGCCACCAGTGATTTGCATACGAGAGGGGCAGGGCACACTGAAGCTTTCTTT | TRBV24-1 | few | TRBJ1-1 | NA
CASSKRDSLVGTEAFF | TGTGCCAGCAGCAAGCGGGACAGCTTAGTTGGCACTGAAGCTTTCTTT | TRBV12-3/TRBV12-4 | NA | TRBJ1-1 | TRBD1
CASSFTGGLYNEQFF | TGTGCCAGCAGTTTTACGGGAGGGCTTTACAATGAGCAGTTCTTC | TRBV27 | few | TRBJ2-1 | TRBD2
CAIAIRLMNEQFF | TGTGCCATAGCGATACGCCTTATGAATGAGCAGTTCTTC | TRBV12-3/TRBV12-4 | NA | TRBJ2-1 | NA
CASSLAVDYQETQYF | TGTGCCAGCAGCTTAGCGGTGGACTACCAAGAGACCCAGTACTTC | TRBV11-1 | NA | TRBJ2-5 | NA
CATSRVGGNNQPQHF | TGTGCCACCAGCAGAGTGGGAGGGAACAATCAGCCCCAGCATTTT | TRBV15 | NA | TRBJ1-5 | NA
CASSPSFGELFF | TGTGCCAGCAGTCCCTCTTTCGGGGAGCTGTTTTTT | TRBV12-3/TRBV12-4 | few | TRBJ2-2 | NA
CSARAPAWRGPIEDEQFF | TGCAGTGCTAGAGCTCCGGCGTGGCGGGGGCCGATCGAGGATGAGCAGTTCTTC | TRBV20-1 | few | TRBJ2-1 | NA
CASSRAGRAGYNEQFF | TGTGCCAGCTCACGAGCCGGACGGGCAGGCTACAATGAGCAGTTCTTC | TRBV18 | many | TRBJ2-1 | NA
CASSFRTGGRDEQFF | TGTGCCAGCAGTTTCAGGACAGGGGGCAGGGATGAGCAGTTCTTC | TRBV27 | few | TRBJ2-1 | TRBD1
CAWSTRTGNTDTQYF | TGTGCCTGGAGTACCCGGACAGGGAACACAGATACGCAGTATTTT | TRBV30 | NA | TRBJ2-3 | TRBD1
CASTASGGAVGELFF | TGTGCCAGCACGGCTAGCGGGGGGGCCGTCGGGGAGCTGTTTTTT | TRBV12-3/TRBV12-4 | NA | TRBJ2-2 | TRBD2
CASSLPLGGEKLFF | TGTGCCAGCAGTTTACCTCTCGGGGGTGAAAAACTGTTTTTT | TRBV12-3/TRBV12-4 | NA | TRBJ1-4 | NA
CASSQAVLPLYGYTF | TGCGCCAGCAGCCAAGCCGTTCTACCGCTCTATGGCTACACCTTC | TRBV4-1 | many | TRBJ1-2 | NA
CASSPSTGNYEQYF | TGTGCCAGCTCACCATCGACAGGGAACTACGAGCAGTACTTC | TRBV18 | NA | TRBJ2-7 | TRBD1
CASSPPGSKNTEAFF | TGTGCCAGCAGCCCCCCGGGATCGAAGAACACTGAAGCTTTCTTT | TRBV5-6 | few | TRBJ1-1 | NA
CASSKGFAPTDTQYF | TGTGCCAGCAGCAAAGGCTTTGCTCCGACAGATACGCAGTATTTT | TRBV5-6 | NA | TRBJ2-3 | NA
CASSLWGSHEQYF | TGCGCCAGCAGCTTGTGGGGGTCCCACGAGCAGTACTTC | TRBV5-1 | NA | TRBJ2-7 | NA
CASSYTPPRGRKNTDTQYF | TGTGCCAGCAGTTATACCCCCCCCAGGGGAAGGAAGAACACAGATACGCAGTATTTT | TRBV27 | NA | TRBJ2-3 | NA
CSARDRKYMNTEAFF | TGCAGTGCCCGGGACAGAAAGTACATGAACACTGAAGCTTTCTTT | TRBV20-1 | NA | TRBJ1-1 | TRBD1
CASSVAGGTDTQYF | TGTGCCAGCAGTGTAGCGGGGGGCACAGATACGCAGTATTTT | TRBV12-3/TRBV12-4 | NA | TRBJ2-3 | TRBD2
CASSPGTGNYQPQHF | TGCGCCAGCAGCCCCGGGACAGGGAATTATCAGCCCCAGCATTTT | TRBV4-1 | NA | TRBJ1-5 | TRBD1
CSARDARAGTEAFF | TGCAGTGCTAGAGATGCACGGGCGGGCACTGAAGCTTTCTTT | TRBV20-1 | few | TRBJ1-1 | NA